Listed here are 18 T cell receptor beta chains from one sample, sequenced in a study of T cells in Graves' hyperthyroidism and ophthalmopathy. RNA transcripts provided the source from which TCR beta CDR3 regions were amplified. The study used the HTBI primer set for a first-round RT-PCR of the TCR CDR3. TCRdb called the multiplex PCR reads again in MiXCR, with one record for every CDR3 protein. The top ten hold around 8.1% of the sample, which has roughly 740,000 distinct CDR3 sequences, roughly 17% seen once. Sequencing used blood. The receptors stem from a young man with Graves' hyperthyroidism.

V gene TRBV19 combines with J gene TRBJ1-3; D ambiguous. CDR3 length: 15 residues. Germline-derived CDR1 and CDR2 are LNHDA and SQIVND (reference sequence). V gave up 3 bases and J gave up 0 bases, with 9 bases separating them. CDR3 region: CASSIQVLSGNTIYF. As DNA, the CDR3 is TGTGCCAGTAGTATCCAGGTCCTCTCTGGAAACACCATATATTTT.

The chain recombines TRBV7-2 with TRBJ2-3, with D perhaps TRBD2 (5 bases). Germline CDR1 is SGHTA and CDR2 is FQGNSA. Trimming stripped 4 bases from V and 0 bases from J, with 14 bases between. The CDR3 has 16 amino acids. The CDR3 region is CASSSFAAGSTDTQYF. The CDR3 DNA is TGTGCCAGCAGCTCCTTTGCGGCGGGTAGCACAGATACGCAGTATTTT.

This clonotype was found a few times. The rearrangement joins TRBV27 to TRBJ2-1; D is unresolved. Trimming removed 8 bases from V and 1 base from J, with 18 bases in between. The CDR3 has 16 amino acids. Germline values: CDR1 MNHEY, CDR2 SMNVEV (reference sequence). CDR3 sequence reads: CASARLTVWSYNEQFF. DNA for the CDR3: TGTGCCAGCGCTAGATTAACGGTCTGGTCCTACAATGAGCAGTTCTTC.

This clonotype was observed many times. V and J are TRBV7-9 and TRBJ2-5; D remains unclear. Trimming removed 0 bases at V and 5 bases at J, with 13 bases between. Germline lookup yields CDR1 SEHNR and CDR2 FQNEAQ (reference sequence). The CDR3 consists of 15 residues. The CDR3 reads CASSLAPQPGETQYF. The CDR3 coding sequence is TGTGCCAGCAGCTTAGCGCCGCAGCCCGGGGAGACCCAGTACTTC.

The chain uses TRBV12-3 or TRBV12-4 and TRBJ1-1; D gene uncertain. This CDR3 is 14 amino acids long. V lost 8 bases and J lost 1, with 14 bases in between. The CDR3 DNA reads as TGTGCCAGCCACGTGGCAGTCAAGAACACTGAAGCTTTCTTT. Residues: CASHVAVKNTEAFF.

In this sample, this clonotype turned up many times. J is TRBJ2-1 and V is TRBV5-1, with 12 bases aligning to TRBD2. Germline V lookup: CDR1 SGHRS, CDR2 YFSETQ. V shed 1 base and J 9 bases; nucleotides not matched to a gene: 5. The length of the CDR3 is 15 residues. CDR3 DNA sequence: TGCGCCAGCAGCTTGTGGGGGGGACTAGCGGGTGAGCAGTTCTTC. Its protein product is CASSLWGGLAGEQFF.

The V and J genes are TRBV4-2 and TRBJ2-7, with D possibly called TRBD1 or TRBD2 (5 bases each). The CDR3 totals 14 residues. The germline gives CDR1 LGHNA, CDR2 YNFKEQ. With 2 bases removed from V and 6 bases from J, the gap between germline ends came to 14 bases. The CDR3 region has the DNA TGTGCCAGCAGCCAAATGGGGGAAGGGATCGAGCAGTACTTC. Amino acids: CASSQMGEGIEQYF.

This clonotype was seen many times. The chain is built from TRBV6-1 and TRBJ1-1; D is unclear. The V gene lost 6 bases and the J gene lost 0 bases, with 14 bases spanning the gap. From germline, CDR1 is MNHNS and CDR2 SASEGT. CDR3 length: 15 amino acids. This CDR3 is CASSPGRVMNTEAFF. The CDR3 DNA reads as TGTGCCAGCAGCCCGGGCCGAGTGATGAACACTGAAGCTTTCTTT.

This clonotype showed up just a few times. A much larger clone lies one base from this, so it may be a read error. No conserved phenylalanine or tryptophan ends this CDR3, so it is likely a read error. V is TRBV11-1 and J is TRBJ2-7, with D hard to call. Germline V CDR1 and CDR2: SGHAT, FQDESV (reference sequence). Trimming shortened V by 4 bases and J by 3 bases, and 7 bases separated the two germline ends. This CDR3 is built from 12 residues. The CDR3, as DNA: TGTGCCAGCAGCTCCACTTACTACGAGCAGTACCTC. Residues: CASSSTYYEQYL.

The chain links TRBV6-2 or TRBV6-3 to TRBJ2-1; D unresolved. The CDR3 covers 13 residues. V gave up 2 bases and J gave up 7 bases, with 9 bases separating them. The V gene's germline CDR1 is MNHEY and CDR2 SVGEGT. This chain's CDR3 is CASSYRPFNEQFF. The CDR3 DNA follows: TGTGCCAGCAGTTACCGTCCTTTTAATGAGCAGTTCTTC.

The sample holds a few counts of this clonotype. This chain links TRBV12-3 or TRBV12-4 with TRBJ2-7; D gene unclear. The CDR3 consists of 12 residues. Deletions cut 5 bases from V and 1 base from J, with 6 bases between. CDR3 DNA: TGTGCCAGCAGTCAATGGTCCTACGAGCAGTACTTC. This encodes CASSQWSYEQYF.

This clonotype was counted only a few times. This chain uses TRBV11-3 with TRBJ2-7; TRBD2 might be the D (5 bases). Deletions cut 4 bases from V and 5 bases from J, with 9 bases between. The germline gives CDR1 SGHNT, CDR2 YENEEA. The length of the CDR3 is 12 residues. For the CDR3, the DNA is TGTGCCAGCAGCTCCGGGGTCGACGAGCAGTACTTC. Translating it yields CASSSGVDEQYF.

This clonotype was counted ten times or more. The CDR3 protein is CASSLTSPEAFF. The CDR3, as DNA: TGTGCCAGCTCACTAACGTCTCCTGAAGCTTTCTTT. J is TRBJ1-1 and V is TRBV18; no clear D gene. Per germline, CDR1 KGHSH and CDR2 LQKENI. The CDR3 loop spans 12 amino acids. The V end was cut by 4 bases, the J end by 6 bases, with 9 bases between.

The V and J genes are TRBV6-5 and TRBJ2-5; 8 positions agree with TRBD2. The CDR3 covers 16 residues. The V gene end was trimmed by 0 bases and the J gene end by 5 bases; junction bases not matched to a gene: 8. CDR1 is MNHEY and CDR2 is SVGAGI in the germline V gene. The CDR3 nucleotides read TGTGCCAGCAGTTACTCGGGCAGCGGGAGTCGCGAGACCCAGTACTTC. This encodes CASSYSGSGSRETQYF.

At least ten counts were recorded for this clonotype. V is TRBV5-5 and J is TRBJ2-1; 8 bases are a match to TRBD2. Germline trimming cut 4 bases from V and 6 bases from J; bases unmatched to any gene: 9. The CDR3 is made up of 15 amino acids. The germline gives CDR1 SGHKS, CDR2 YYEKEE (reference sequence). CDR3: CASSLSGLVSNEQFF. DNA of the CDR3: TGTGCCAGCAGCCTGTCGGGACTAGTAAGCAATGAGCAGTTCTTC.

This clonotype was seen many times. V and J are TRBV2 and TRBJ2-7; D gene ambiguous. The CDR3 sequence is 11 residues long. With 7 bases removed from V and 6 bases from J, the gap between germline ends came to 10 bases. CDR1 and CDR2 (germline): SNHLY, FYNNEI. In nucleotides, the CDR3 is TGTGCCAGCATCAGGCACACCGAGCAGTACTTC. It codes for CASIRHTEQYF.

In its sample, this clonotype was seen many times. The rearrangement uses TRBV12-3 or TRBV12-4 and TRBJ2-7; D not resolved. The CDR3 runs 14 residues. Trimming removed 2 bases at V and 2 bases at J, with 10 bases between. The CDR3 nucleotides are TGTGCCAGCAGTTTACTCTCAGGAACCTACGAGCAGTACTTC. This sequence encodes CASSLLSGTYEQYF.

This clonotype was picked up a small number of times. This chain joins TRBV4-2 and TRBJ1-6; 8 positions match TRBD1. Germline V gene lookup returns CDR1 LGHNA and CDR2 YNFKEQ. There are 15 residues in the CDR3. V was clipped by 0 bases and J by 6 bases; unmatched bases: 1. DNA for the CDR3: TGTGCCAGCAGCCAAGAGGGGACAGGTAATTCACCCCTCCACTTT. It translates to CASSQEGTGNSPLHF.